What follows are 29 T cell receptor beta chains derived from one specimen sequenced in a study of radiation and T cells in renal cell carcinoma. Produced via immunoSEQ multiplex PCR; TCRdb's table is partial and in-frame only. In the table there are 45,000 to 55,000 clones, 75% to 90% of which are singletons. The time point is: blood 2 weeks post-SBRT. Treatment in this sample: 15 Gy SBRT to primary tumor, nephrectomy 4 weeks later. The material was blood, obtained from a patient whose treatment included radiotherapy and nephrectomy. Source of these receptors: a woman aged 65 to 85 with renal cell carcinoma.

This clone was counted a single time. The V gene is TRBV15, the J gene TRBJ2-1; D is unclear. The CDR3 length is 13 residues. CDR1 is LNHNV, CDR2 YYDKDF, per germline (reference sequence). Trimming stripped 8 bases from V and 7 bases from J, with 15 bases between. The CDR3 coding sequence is TGTGCCACCGCCCCCTCGCCGGAGAATGAGCAGTTCTTC. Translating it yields CATAPSPENEQFF.

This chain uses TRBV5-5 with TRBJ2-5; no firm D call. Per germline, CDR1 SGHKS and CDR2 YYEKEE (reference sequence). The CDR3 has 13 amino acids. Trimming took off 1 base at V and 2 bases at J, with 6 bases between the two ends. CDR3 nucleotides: TGTGCCAGCAGCTTGAGCCTACAAGAGACCCAGTACTTC. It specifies CASSLSLQETQYF.

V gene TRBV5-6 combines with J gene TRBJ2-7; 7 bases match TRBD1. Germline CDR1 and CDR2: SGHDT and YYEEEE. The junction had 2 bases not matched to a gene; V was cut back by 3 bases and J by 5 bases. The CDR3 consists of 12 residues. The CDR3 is CASSSGTDEQYF. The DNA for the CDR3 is TGTGCCAGCAGCTCCGGGACAGACGAGCAGTACTTC. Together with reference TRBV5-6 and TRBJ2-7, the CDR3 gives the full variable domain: DAGVTQSPTHLIKTRGQQVTLRCSPKSGHDTVSWYQQALGQGPQFIFQYYEEEERQRGNFPDRFSGHQFPNYSSELNVNALLLGDSALYLCASSSGTDEQYFGPGTRLTVT.

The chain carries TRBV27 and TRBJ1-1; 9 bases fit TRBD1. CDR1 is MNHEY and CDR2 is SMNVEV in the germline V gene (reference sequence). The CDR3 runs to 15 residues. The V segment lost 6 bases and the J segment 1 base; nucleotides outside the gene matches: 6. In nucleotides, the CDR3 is TGTGCCAGCAGACGCTCGACAGGGGGGAACACTGAAGCTTTCTTT. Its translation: CASRRSTGGNTEAFF.

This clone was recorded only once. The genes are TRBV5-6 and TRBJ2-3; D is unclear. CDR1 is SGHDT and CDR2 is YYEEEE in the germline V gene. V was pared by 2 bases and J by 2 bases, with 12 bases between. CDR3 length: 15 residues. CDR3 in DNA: TGTGCCAGCAGCTTTACGGGCGGATTCACAGATACGCAGTATTTT. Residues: CASSFTGGFTDTQYF.

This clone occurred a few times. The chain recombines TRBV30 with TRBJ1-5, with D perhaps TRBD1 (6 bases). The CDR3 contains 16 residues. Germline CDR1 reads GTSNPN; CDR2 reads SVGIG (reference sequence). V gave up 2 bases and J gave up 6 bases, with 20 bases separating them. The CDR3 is CAWSHHSGGPAQPQHF. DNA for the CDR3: TGTGCCTGGAGTCACCATTCGGGGGGCCCGGCTCAGCCCCAGCATTTT. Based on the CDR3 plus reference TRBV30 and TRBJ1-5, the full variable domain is SQTIHQWPATLVQPVGSPLSLECTVEGTSNPNLYWYRQAAGRGLQLLFYSVGIGQISSEVPQNLSASRPQDRQFILSSKKLLLSDSGFYLCAWSHHSGGPAQPQHFGDGTRLSIL.

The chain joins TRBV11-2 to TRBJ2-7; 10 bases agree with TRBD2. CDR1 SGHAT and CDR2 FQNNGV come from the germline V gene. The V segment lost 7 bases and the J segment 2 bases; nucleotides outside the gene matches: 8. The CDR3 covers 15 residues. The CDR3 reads CASTPLAGEPYEQYF. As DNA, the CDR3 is TGTGCCAGCACCCCTCTAGCGGGAGAACCCTACGAGCAGTACTTC.

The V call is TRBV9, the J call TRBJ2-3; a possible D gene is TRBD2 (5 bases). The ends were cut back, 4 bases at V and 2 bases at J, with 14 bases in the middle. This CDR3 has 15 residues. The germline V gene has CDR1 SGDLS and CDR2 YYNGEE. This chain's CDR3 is CASSIYWGDTDTQYF. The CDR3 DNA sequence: TGTGCCAGCAGCATATACTGGGGAGACACAGATACGCAGTATTTT.

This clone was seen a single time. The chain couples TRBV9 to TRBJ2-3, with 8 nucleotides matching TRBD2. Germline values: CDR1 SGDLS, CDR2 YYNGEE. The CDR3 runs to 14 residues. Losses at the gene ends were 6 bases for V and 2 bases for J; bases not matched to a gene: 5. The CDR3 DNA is TGTGCCAGCACATTGCGGGGGGACACAGATACGCAGTATTTT. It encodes CASTLRGDTDTQYF.

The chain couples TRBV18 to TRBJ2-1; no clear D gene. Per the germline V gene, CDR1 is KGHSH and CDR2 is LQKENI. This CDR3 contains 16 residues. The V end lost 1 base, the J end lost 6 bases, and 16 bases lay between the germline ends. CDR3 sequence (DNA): TGTGCCAGCTCACCACGGTTGGAGAGACGGCCCAATGAGCAGTTCTTC. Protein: CASSPRLERRPNEQFF.

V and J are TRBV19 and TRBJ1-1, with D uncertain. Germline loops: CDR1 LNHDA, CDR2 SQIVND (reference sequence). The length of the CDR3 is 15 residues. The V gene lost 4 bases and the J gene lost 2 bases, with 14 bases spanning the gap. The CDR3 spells CASSRFDSHNTEAFF. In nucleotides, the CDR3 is TGTGCCAGTAGTAGGTTCGATTCTCATAACACTGAAGCTTTCTTT.

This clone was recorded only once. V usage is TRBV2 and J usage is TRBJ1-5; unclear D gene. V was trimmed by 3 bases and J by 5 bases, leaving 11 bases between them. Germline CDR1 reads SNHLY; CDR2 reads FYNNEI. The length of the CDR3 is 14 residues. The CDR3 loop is CASSDEGRDQPQHF. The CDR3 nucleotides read TGTGCCAGCAGTGATGAAGGGAGGGATCAGCCCCAGCATTTT.

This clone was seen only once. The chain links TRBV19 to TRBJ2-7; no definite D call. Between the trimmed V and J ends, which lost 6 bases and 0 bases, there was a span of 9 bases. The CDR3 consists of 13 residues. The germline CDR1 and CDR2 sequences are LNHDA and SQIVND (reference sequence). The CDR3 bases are TGTGCCAGTAGCGCGGCCAGCTCCTACGAGCAGTACTTC. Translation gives CASSAASSYEQYF. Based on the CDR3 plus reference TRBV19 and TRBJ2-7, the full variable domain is DGGITQSPKYLFRKEGQNVTLSCEQNLNHDAMYWYRQDPGQGLRLIYYSQIVNDFQKGDIAEGYSVSREKKESFPLTVTSAQKNPTAFYLCASSAASSYEQYFGPGTRLTVT.

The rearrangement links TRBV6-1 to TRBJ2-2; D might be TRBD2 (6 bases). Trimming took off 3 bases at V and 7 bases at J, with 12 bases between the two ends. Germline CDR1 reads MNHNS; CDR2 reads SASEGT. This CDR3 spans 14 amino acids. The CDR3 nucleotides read TGTGCCAGCAGTGAGGAGGGTTTTAACGGGGAGCTGTTTTTT. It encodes CASSEEGFNGELFF.

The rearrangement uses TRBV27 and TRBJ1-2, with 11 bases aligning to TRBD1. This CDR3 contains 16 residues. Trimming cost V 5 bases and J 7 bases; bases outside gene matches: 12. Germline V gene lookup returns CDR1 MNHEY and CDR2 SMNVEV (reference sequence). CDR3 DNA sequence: TGTGCCAGCAGTCCAAGCTTGGACAGGGGGCTTGGTGGCTACACCTTC. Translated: CASSPSLDRGLGGYTF.

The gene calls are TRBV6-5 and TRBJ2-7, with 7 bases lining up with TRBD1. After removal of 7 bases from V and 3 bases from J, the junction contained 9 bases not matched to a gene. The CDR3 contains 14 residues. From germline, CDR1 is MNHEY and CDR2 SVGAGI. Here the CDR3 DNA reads TGTGCCAGCACCCGGGACAGACGTTTCTACGAGCAGTACTTC. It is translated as CASTRDRRFYEQYF.

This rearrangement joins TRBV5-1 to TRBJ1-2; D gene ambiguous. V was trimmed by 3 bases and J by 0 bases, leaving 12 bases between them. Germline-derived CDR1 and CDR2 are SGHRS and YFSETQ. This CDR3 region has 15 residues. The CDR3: CASSSGYGSNYGYTF. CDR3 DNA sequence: TGCGCCAGCAGCTCTGGGTACGGTTCTAACTATGGCTACACCTTC.

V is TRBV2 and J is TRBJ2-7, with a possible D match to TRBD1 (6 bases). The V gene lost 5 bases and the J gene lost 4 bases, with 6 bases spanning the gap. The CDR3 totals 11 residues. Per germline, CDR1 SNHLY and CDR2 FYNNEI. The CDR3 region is CASSTGYEQYF. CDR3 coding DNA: TGTGCCAGCAGTACAGGGTACGAGCAGTACTTC.

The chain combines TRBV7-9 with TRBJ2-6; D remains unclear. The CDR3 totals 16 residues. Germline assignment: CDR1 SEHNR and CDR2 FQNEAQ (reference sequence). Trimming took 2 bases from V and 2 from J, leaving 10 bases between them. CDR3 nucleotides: TGTGCCAGCAGCTTAAGTCAGGTGGCTGGGGCCAACGTCCTGACTTTC. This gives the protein CASSLSQVAGANVLTF. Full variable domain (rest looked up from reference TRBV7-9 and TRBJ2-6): DTGVSQNPRHKITKRGQNVTFRCDPISEHNRLYWYRQTLGQGPEFLTYFQNEAQLEKSRLLSDRFSAERPKGSFSTLEIQRTEQGDSAMYLCASSLSQVAGANVLTFGAGSRLTVL.

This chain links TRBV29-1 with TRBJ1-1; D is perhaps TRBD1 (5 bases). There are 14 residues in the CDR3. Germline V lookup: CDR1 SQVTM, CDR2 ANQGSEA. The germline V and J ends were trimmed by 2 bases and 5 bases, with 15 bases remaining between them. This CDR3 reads CSVEFGAGRTEAFF. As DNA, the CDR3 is TGCAGCGTTGAATTTGGGGCCGGGAGAACTGAAGCTTTCTTT. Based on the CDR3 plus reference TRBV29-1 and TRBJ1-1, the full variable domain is SAVISQKPSRDICQRGTSLTIQCQVDSQVTMMFWYRQQPGQSLTLIATANQGSEATYESGFVIDKFPISRPNLTFSTLTVSNMSPEDSSIYLCSVEFGAGRTEAFFGQGTRLTVV.

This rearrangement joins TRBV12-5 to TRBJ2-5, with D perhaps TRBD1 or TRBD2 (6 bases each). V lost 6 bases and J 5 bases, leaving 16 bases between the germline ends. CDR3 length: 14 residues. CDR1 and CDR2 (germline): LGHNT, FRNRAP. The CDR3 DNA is TGTGCTAGTGGCCGCGCCGGGGGCGGGGAGACCCAGTACTTC. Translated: CASGRAGGGETQYF.

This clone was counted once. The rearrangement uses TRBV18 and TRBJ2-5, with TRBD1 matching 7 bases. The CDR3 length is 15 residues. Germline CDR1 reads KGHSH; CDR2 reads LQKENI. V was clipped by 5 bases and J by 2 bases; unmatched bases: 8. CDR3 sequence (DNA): TGTGCCAGCTCAACAATGACAGGGAGACAAGAGACCCAGTACTTC. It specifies CASSTMTGRQETQYF.

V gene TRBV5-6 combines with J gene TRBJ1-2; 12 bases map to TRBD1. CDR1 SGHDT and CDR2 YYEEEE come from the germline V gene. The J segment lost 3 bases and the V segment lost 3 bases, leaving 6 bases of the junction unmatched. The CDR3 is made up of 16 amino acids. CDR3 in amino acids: CASSYGGTGGYYGYTF. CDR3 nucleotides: TGTGCCAGCAGCTATGGAGGGACAGGGGGCTACTATGGCTACACCTTC.

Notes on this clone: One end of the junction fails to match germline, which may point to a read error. In DNA, the CDR3 is TGTGCCAGCAGCATAGCTCCGCCGGAGGGCCCCTACGAGCAGTACTTC. Amino acid sequence: CASSIAPPEGPYEQYF. The rearrangement links TRBV7-6 to TRBJ2-7; a possible D gene is TRBD2 (6 bases). The CDR3 has 16 amino acids. The germline CDR1 and CDR2 sequences are SGHVS and FNYEAQ.

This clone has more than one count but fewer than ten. CDR3 in amino acids: CASWGQGFYQPQHF. The CDR3 DNA reads as TGTGCCTCCTGGGGACAGGGGTTTTATCAGCCCCAGCATTTT. The chain is built from TRBV19 and TRBJ1-5; TRBD1 agrees at 10 bases. Germline V gene lookup returns CDR1 LNHDA and CDR2 SQIVND (reference sequence). Losses at the gene ends were 11 bases for V and 5 bases for J; bases not matched to a gene: 9. CDR3 size: 14 residues.

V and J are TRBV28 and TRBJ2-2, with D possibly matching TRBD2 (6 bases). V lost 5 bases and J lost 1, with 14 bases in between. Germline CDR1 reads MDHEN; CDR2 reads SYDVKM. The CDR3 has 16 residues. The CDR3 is CASSPRVAVNTGELFF. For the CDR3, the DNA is TGTGCCAGCAGTCCCCGGGTAGCGGTGAACACCGGGGAGCTGTTTTTT.

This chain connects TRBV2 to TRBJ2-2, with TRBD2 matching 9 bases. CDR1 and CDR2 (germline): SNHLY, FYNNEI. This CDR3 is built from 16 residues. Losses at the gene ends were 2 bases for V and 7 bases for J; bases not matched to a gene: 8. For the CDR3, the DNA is TGTGCCAGCAGTGAATCCGGACTAGCGTCTTTCGGGGAGCTGTTTTTT. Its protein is CASSESGLASFGELFF.

The CDR3 sequence is CASSSLGDTEAFF. CDR3 nucleotides: TGTGCCAGCAGCTCACTCGGTGATACTGAAGCTTTCTTT. The genes are TRBV5-5 and TRBJ1-1; D unresolved. This CDR3 is built from 13 residues. Germline CDR1 is SGHKS and CDR2 is YYEKEE (reference sequence). V was shortened by 3 bases and J by 5 bases, with 11 bases between the two germline ends.

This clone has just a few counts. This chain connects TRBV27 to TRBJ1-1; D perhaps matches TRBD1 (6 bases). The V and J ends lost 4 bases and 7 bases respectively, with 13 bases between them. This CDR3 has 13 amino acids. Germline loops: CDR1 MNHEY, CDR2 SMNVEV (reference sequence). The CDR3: CASSSQGLLEAFF. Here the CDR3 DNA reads TGTGCCAGCAGTTCACAGGGTCTTCTTGAAGCTTTCTTT.